This T cell receptor beta chain is from a study of cytomegalovirus exposure and HLA in healthy donors. At the level of the study: Unique TCRs from HLA-typed donors, 85 million to 100 million of them, were held in an early data release.

Researchers ran the PCR with 60 Vbeta and 13 Jbeta primers. Per the original methods: Later analysis identified roughly 82 million unique TCR beta chains, 9 million to 12 million shared. The protocol was immunoSEQ multiplex PCR, while the TCRdb copy is restricted to in-frame clones and leaves out a portion. V and J calls and clone size are those listed in that table; D and trimming were worked out from the DNA. The sample holds 150,000 to 200,000 clones, 87% seen once. Germline CDR1 is MNHNS and CDR2 is SASEGT. The CDR3 spans 16 residues. Trimming stripped 4 bases from V and 0 bases from J, with 15 bases between.

This receptor was taken from a boy aged 2-15 years in good health and CMV-seronegative. This chain connects TRBV6-1 to TRBJ1-2, with D tentatively TRBD1 (5 bases). The sequenced sample was PBMCs. CDR3 residues: CASSGQHLVANYGYTF. The CDR3 bases are TGTGCCAGCAGTGGACAGCACCTGGTAGCTAACTATGGCTACACCTTC.